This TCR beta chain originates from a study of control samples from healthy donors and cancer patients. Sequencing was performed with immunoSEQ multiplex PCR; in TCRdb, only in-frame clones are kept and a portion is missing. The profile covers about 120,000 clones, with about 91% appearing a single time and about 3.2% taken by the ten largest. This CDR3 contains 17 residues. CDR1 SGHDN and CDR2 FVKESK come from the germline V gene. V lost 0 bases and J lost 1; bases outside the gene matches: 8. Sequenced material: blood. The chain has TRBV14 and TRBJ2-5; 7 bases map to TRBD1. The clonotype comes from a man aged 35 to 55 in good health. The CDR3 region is CASSQETGTPLQETQYF. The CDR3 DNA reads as TGTGCCAGCAGCCAAGAGACAGGGACGCCCCTCCAAGAGACCCAGTACTTC.